Below, 8 T cell receptor beta chains from the same sample are listed, as sequenced in a study of T cells of healthy individuals (dated by TCRdb to 2017 to 2018). The library relied on 5' RACE. The data were produced on an Illumina MiSeq. The public sequencing data were trimmed at Q25 with fastp and processed into clonotypes with MiXCR by TCRdb, which kept only in-frame beta chains. A single entry per CDR3 protein holds the most common genes and DNA from its merged rows. The sample includes 40,000 to 60,000 distinct CDR3 sequences, with approximately 14% observed a single time. The ten biggest clones cover around 15% of the sample. These receptors were obtained from a human donor in good health.

This clonotype was counted ten times or more. The CDR3 nucleotides read TGTGCCTGGAGTCTACCGGCTGAAGCTTTCTTT. Translating it yields CAWSLPAEAFF. This chain uses TRBV30 with TRBJ1-1; D not resolved. The germline CDR1 and CDR2 sequences are GTSNPN and SVGIG (reference sequence). CDR3 length equals 11 residues. Deletions cut 2 bases from V and 6 bases from J, with 7 bases between. The entire variable domain, with the rest obtained from reference TRBV30 and TRBJ1-1, is as follows: SQTIHQWPATLVQPVGSPLSLECTVEGTSNPNLYWYRQAAGRGLQLLFYSVGIGQISSEVPQNLSASRPQDRQFILSSKKLLLSDSGFYLCAWSLPAEAFFGQGTRLTVV.

This clonotype was counted a few times. The chain recombines TRBV3-1 with TRBJ2-1; TRBD1 matches at 9 bases. The CDR3 sequence is 15 residues long. CDR1 is LGHDT, CDR2 YNNKEL, per germline (reference sequence). Germline trimming cut 3 bases from V and 5 bases from J; bases unmatched to any gene: 5. Here the CDR3 reads CASSQGTGPHNEQFF. DNA for the CDR3: TGTGCCAGCAGCCAGGGGACAGGGCCTCACAATGAGCAGTTCTTC.

CDR3: CATSDPSGTGTGELFF. The CDR3 coding sequence is TGTGCCACCAGTGACCCCTCGGGGACGGGCACCGGGGAGCTGTTTTTT. V and J are TRBV24-1 and TRBJ2-2; TRBD1 or TRBD2 may be the D gene (5 bases each). The germline CDR1 and CDR2 sequences are KGHDR and SFDVKD. The CDR3 is 16 residues long. Trimming stripped 4 bases from V and 4 bases from J, with 15 bases between.

This clonotype was detected ten times or more. The rearrangement joins TRBV2 to TRBJ2-1, with D hard to call. The CDR3 length is 13 residues. V dropped 6 bases and J dropped 4 bases, with 10 bases sitting between them. Germline loops: CDR1 SNHLY, CDR2 FYNNEI. The CDR3 nucleotides read TGTGCCAGCAGCCGCGAGGTTTACAATGAGCAGTTCTTC. It specifies CASSREVYNEQFF.

This clonotype showed up just a few times. The chain is built from TRBV10-3 and TRBJ2-5; tentatively, D is TRBD1 (5 bases). Germline V CDR1 and CDR2: ENHRY, SYGVKD. The CDR3 is made up of 13 amino acids. Trimming pared 4 bases from V and 4 bases from J, leaving 10 bases between. In nucleotides, the CDR3 is TGTGCCATCAGTGTAGGGGTTGGAGAGACCCAGTACTTC. It is translated as CAISVGVGETQYF.

This chain joins TRBV27 and TRBJ1-5; possible D gene TRBD1, 5 bases. The V end was cut by 1 base, the J end by 3 bases, with 13 bases between. This CDR3 has 16 residues. CDR1 and CDR2 from the germline V gene are MNHEY and SMNVEV (reference sequence). CDR3 coding DNA: TGTGCCAGCAGTTTATTTTGGCAGGGAGTCAATCAGCCCCAGCATTTT. Encoded protein: CASSLFWQGVNQPQHF.

In regard to this clonotype: A much more abundant neighbour one base away suggests this may be a read error. The chain links TRBV5-6 to TRBJ2-1; unclear D gene. This CDR3 is 15 amino acids long. Trimming stripped 4 bases from V and 4 bases from J, with 15 bases between. Germline V gene sequence: CDR1 SGHDT, CDR2 YYEEEE. CDR3 sequence (DNA): TGTGCCAGCAGCCGCCGGATTAGCACTTACAATGAGCAGTTCTTC. Translated: CASSRRISTYNEQFF.

V gene TRBV6-6 combines with J gene TRBJ1-3; D may be TRBD1 (5 bases). This CDR3 contains 14 residues. Per germline, CDR1 MNHNY and CDR2 SVGAGI (reference sequence). Trimming took 6 bases from V and 0 from J, leaving 9 bases between them. The CDR3 DNA is TGTGCCAGCAGATCGGGGGGCTCTGGAAACACCATATATTTT. Its translation is CASRSGGSGNTIYF.